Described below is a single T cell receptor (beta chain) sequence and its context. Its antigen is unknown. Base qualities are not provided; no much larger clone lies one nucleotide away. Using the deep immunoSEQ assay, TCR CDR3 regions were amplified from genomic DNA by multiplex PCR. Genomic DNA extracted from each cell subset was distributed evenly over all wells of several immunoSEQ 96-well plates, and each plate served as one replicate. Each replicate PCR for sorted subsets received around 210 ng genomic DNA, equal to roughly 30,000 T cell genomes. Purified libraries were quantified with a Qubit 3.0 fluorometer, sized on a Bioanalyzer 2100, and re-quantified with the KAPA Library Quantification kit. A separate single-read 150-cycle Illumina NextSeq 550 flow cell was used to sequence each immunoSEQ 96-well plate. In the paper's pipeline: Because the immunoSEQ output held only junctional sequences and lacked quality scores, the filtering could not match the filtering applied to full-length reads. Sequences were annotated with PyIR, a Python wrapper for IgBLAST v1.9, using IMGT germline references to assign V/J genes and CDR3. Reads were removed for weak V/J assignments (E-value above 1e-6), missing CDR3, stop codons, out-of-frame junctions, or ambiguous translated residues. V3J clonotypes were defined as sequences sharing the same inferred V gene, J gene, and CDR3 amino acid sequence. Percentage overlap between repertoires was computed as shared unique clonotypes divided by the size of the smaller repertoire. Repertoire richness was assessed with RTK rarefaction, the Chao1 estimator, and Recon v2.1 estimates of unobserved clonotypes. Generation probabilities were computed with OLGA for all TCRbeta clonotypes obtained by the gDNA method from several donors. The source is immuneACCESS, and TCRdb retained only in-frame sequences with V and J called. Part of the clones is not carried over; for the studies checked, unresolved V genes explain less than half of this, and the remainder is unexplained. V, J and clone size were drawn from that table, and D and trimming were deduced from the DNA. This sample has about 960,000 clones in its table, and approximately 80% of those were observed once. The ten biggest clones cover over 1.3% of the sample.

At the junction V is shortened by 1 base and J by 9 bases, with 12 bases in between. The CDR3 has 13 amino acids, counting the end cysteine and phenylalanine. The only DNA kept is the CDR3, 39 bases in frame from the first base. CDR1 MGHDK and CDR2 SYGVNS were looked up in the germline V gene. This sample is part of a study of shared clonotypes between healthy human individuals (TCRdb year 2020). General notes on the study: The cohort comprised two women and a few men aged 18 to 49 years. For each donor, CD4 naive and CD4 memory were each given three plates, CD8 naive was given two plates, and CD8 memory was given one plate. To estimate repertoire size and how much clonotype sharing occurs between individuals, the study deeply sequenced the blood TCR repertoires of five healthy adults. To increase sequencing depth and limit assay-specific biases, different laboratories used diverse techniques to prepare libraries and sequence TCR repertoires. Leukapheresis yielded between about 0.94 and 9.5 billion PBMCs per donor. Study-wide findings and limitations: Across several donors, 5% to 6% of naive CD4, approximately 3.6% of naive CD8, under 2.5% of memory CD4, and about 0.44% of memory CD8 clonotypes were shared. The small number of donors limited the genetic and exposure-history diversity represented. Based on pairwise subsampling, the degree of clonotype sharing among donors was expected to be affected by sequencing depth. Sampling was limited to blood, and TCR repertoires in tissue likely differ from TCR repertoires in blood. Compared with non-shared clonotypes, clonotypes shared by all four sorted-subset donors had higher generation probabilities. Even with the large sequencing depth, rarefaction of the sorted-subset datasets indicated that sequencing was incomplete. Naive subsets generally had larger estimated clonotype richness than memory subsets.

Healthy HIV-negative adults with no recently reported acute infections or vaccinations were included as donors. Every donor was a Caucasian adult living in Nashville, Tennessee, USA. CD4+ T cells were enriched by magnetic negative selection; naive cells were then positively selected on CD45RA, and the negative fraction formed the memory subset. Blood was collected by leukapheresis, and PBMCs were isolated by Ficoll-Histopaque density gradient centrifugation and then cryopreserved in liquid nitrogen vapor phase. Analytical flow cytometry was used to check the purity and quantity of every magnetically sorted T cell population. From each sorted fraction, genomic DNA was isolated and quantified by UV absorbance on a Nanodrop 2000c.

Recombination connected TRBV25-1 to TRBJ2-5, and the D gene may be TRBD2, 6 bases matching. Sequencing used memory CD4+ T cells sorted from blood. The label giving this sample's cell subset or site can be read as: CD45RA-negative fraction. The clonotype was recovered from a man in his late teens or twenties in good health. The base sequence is TGTGCCAGCAGTGAATCGGGACTCTCCCCCCAGTACTTC. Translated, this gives CASSESGLSPQYF.